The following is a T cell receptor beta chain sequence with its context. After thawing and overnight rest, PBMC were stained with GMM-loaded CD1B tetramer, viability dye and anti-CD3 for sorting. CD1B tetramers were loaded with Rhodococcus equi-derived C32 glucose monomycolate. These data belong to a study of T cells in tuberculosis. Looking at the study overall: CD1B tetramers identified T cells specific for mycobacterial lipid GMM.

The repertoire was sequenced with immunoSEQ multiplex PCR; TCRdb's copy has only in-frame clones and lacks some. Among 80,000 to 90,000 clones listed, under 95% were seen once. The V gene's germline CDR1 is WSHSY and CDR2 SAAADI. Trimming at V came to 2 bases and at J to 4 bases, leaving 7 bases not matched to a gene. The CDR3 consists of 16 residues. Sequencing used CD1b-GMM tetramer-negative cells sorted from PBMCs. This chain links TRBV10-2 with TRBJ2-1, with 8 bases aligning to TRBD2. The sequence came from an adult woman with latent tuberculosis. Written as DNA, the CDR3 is TGCGCCAGCAGTGAGCTCATAGCGGGACTTTACAATGAGCAGTTCTTC. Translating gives CASSELIAGLYNEQFF.